This T cell receptor beta chain was sequenced during a study of cytomegalovirus exposure and HLA in healthy donors. Looking at the study overall: In an early release, HLA-typed donors contributed some 82 million unique TCR sequences.

Primers: 60 Vbeta forward and 13 Jbeta reverse. TCRdb's copy holds only in-frame clones and misses some; the assay was immunoSEQ multiplex PCR. The sample holds some 180,000 clones, approximately 79% seen once. This CDR3 is built from 14 residues. Germline-derived CDR1 and CDR2 are SGHKS and YYEKEE (reference sequence). The junction had 4 bases not matched to a gene; V was cut back by 0 bases and J by 5 bases. The sample comprised PBMCs. V is TRBV5-5 and J is TRBJ1-1; TRBD1 matches 7 bases. This receptor was taken from a male donor in good health and CMV-seronegative. The CDR3 DNA sequence: TGTGCCAGCAGCTTGGAGACAGGGAGGACTGAAGCTTTCTTT. It translates to CASSLETGRTEAFF.